The 16 T cell receptor beta chains below all came from one sample that was sequenced in a study of vaccination and CD4 T cells after COVID-19. Sample treatment: approximately 10-day PBMC culture with coronavirus spike peptide pools or control peptides (ViraFEST assay). These receptors lack a known antigen. Sequencing of DNA taken from cultured CD4+ T cells relied on the Oncomine TCR Beta short-read assay. TCRdb re-derived calls from the PCR reads in MiXCR, one entry per CDR3 protein. The sample includes under 20,000 distinct CDR3 sequences, around 48% of them seen just once. The input for sequencing was CD4+ T cells from blood, cultured in vitro, taken before SARS-CoV-2 vaccination. The source is a human donor who had recovered from COVID-19.

The chain employs TRBV11-2 and TRBJ2-5, with D maybe TRBD2 (5 bases). V was pared by 0 bases and J by 2 bases, with 13 bases between. This CDR3 is built from 16 residues. The V gene's germline CDR1 is SGHAT and CDR2 FQNNGV. In DNA, the CDR3 is TGTGCCAGCAGCTTAGATTGGAGCGGCCCTCAAGAGACCCAGTACTTC. Translating it yields CASSLDWSGPQETQYF.

This clonotype was picked up a small number of times. The chain carries TRBV7-9 and TRBJ2-1, with D possibly called TRBD1 or TRBD2 (5 bases each). This CDR3 has 13 residues. Germline CDR1 SEHNR, CDR2 FQNEAQ (reference sequence). Trimming removed 6 bases from V and 9 bases from J, with 15 bases in between. The CDR3 loop is CASRVGTPTEQFF. CDR3 DNA: TGTGCCAGCAGGGTCGGGACCCCCACTGAGCAGTTCTTC.

The J gene is TRBJ2-3, the V gene TRBV6-1; D call uncertain. V was cut by 6 bases and J by 2 bases, with 9 bases left in between. The CDR3 has 13 residues. In germline, CDR1 is MNHNS, CDR2 SASEGT. The CDR3 reads CASSLDPTDTQYF. CDR3 nucleotide sequence: TGTGCCAGCAGCTTGGACCCCACAGATACGCAGTATTTT.

The rearrangement joins TRBV6-1 to TRBJ1-2; D ambiguous. There are 14 residues in the CDR3. Deletions cut 3 bases from V and 2 bases from J, with 10 bases between. Germline V CDR1 and CDR2: MNHNS, SASEGT. Written as DNA, the CDR3 is TGTGCCAGCAGTGAGGATCTGGGGAACTATGGCTACACCTTC. Residues: CASSEDLGNYGYTF.

On this clonotype itself: The junction differs from germline at one of its ends, possibly a read error. The CDR3 loop is CASSHLGRGSQVASF. In nucleotides, the CDR3 is TGTGCCAGCAGCCACCTAGGTCGGGGGAGTCAAGTTGCGTCCTTC. V gene TRBV14 combines with J gene TRBJ2-1; D is possibly TRBD2 (6 bases). This CDR3 region has 15 residues. The germline V gene has CDR1 SGHDN and CDR2 FVKESK.

The rearrangement links TRBV28 to TRBJ2-5; TRBD1 is a possible D gene (5 bases). There are 15 residues in the CDR3. Germline V gene lookup returns CDR1 MDHEN and CDR2 SYDVKM. V shed 2 bases and J shed 1 base, with 11 bases lying between them. CDR3 DNA: TGTGCCAGCAGTTTAGAATCCCAGGGCCAAGAGACCCAGTACTTC. This codes for CASSLESQGQETQYF.

The rearrangement joins TRBV11-3 to TRBJ1-2; 7 bases map to TRBD1. Germline CDR1 is SGHNT and CDR2 is YENEEA. This CDR3 has 18 amino acids. Trimming took 1 base from V and 4 from J; bases not matched to a gene: 15. In nucleotides, the CDR3 is TGTGCCAGCAGCTTAGTAGTGAAGAGGGGGCAAGCCCCCTATGGCTACACCTTC. It encodes CASSLVVKRGQAPYGYTF.

The chain has TRBV2 and TRBJ2-6; D not resolved. This CDR3 has 14 residues. Deletions cut 6 bases from V and 4 bases from J, with 10 bases between. Germline V lookup: CDR1 SNHLY, CDR2 FYNNEI. CDR3 region: CASRMASGANVLTF. As DNA, the CDR3 is TGTGCCAGCAGGATGGCATCCGGGGCCAACGTCCTGACTTTC.

The J gene is TRBJ1-1, the V gene TRBV20-1; 7 bases agree with TRBD1. The CDR3 spans 15 residues. V trimming: 1 base; J trimming: 2 bases; junction bases outside the gene matches: 7. CDR1 is DFQATT and CDR2 is SNEGSKA in the germline V gene (reference sequence). CDR3 DNA sequence: TGCAGTGCTAGAGCTCAGACAGGGCGTAACACTGAAGCTTTCTTT. Amino acid sequence: CSARAQTGRNTEAFF.

The chain combines TRBV25-1 with TRBJ2-5; D is perhaps TRBD1 or TRBD2 (5 bases each). The V end was cut by 6 bases, the J end by 4 bases, with 12 bases between. The germline V gene encodes CDR1 MGHDK and CDR2 SYGVNS. CDR3 length: 13 amino acids. The DNA of the CDR3 is TGTGCCAGCAGGAAGGGGACGCGAGAGACCCAGTACTTC. Translated: CASRKGTRETQYF.

The gene calls are TRBV28 and TRBJ2-7; unclear D gene. CDR3 length: 13 amino acids. Germline V CDR1 and CDR2: MDHEN, SYDVKM. V lost 3 bases and J lost 4, with 10 bases in between. The CDR3, as DNA: TGTGCCAGCAGTTTCGGCAGGCGGTACGAGCAGTACTTC. Its translation is CASSFGRRYEQYF.

This clonotype has a handful of counts. This sequence joins TRBV7-2 and TRBJ2-2; D may be TRBD2 (7 bases). Germline CDR1 reads SGHTA; CDR2 reads FQGNSA. The V and J ends lost 5 bases and 7 bases respectively, with 17 bases between them. The CDR3 contains 15 residues. This chain's CDR3 is CASSTLGGPGGELFF. In DNA form, the CDR3 reads TGTGCCAGCAGCACCCTGGGGGGGCCTGGCGGGGAGCTGTTTTTT.

The J gene is TRBJ1-6, the V gene TRBV7-2; 7 nucleotides line up with TRBD1. CDR3 length: 19 residues. After removal of 4 bases from V and 8 bases from J, the junction contained 20 bases not matched to a gene. From germline, CDR1 is SGHTA and CDR2 FQGNSA. The CDR3 loop reads CASSYAPFGAGGSDSPLHF. Written as DNA, the CDR3 is TGTGCCAGCAGCTATGCCCCCTTTGGTGCAGGGGGGTCTGATTCACCCCTCCACTTT.

The V gene is TRBV20-1, the J gene TRBJ1-2; D is unresolved. V was trimmed by 5 bases and J by 3 bases, leaving 16 bases between them. Germline assignment: CDR1 DFQATT and CDR2 SNEGSKA (reference sequence). The CDR3 is made up of 14 amino acids. CDR3: CSAPHSTDYYGYTF. The CDR3 DNA sequence: TGCAGTGCTCCACACAGCACCGATTACTATGGCTACACCTTC.

V usage is TRBV7-9 and J usage is TRBJ1-6; tentatively, D is TRBD1 (5 bases). CDR1 is SEHNR and CDR2 is FQNEAQ in the germline V gene (reference sequence). The CDR3 is made up of 16 amino acids. With 1 base removed from V and 8 bases from J, the gap between germline ends came to 15 bases. The CDR3 sequence: CASSLVLGREDSPLHF. In DNA, the CDR3 is TGTGCCAGCAGCTTAGTTTTGGGGCGCGAGGATTCACCCCTCCACTTT. The variable domain in full, completed from reference TRBV7-9 and TRBJ1-6, reads DTGVSQNPRHKITKRGQNVTFRCDPISEHNRLYWYRQTLGQGPEFLTYFQNEAQLEKSRLLSDRFSAERPKGSFSTLEIQRTEQGDSAMYLCASSLVLGREDSPLHFGNGTRLTVT.

The chain recombines TRBV10-3 with TRBJ1-6; D is unresolved. Germline V gene lookup returns CDR1 ENHRY and CDR2 SYGVKD. V lost 2 bases and J lost 5, with 7 bases in between. This CDR3 contains 14 residues. The CDR3 sequence: CAISETHDNSPLHF. In nucleotides, the CDR3 is TGTGCCATCAGTGAGACACACGATAATTCACCCCTCCACTTT.